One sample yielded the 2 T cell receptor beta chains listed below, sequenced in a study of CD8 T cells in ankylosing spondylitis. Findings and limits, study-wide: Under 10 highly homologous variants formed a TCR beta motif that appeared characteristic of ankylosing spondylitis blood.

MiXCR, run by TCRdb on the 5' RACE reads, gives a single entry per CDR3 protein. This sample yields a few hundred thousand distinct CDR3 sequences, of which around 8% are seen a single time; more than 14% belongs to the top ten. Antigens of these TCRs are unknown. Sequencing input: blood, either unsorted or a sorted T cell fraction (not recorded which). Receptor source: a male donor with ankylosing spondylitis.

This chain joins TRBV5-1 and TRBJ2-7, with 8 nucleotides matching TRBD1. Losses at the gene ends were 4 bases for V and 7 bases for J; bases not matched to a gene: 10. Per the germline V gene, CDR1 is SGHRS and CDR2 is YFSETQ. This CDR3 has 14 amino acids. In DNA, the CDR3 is TGCGCCAGCAGCGACCCAGGGGGCGCGGGGGAGCAGTACTTC. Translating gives CASSDPGGAGEQYF.

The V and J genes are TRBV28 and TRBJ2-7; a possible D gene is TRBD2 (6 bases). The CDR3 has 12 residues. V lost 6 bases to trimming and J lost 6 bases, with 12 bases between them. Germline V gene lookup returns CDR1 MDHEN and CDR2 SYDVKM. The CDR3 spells CASRGGASEQYF. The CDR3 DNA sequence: TGTGCCAGCAGAGGAGGGGCCAGCGAGCAGTACTTC.